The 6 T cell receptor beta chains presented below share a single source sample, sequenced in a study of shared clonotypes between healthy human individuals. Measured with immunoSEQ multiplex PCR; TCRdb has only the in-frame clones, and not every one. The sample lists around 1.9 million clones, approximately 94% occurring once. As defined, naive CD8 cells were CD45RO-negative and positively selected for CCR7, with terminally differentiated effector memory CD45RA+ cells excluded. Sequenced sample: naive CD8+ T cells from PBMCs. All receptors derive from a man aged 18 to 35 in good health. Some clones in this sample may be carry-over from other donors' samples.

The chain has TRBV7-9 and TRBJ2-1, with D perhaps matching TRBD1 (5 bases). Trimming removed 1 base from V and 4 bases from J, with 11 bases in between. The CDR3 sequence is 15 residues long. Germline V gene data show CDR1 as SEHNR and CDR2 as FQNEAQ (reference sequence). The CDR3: CASSLGREWYNEQFF. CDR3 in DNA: TGTGCCAGCAGCTTAGGCAGGGAATGGTACAATGAGCAGTTCTTC. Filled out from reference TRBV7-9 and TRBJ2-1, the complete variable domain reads DTGVSQNPRHKITKRGQNVTFRCDPISEHNRLYWYRQTLGQGPEFLTYFQNEAQLEKSRLLSDRFSAERPKGSFSTLEIQRTEQGDSAMYLCASSLGREWYNEQFFGPGTRLTVL.

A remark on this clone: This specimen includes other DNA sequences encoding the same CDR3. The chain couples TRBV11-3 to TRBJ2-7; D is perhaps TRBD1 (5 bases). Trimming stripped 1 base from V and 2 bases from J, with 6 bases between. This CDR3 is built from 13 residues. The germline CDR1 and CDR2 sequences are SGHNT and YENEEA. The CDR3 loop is CASSLGRAYEQYF. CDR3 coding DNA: TGTGCCAGCAGCTTAGGCAGGGCCTACGAGCAGTACTTC.

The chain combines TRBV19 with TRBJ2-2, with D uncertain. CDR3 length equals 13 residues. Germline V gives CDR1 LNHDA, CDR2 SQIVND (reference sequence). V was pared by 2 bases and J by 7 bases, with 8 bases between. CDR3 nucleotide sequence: TGTGCCAGTAGTATACCTCGGGTCGGGGAGCTGTTTTTT. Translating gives CASSIPRVGELFF.

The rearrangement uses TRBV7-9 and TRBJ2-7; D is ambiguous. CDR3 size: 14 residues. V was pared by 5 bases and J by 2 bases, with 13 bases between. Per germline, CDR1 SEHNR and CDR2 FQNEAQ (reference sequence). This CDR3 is CASSHTGLAYEQYF. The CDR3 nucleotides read TGTGCCAGCAGCCATACTGGTCTGGCCTACGAGCAGTACTTC.

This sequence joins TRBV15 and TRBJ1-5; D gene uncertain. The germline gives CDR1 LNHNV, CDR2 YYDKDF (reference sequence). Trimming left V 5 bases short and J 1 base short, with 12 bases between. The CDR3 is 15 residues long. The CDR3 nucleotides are TGTGCCACCAGCCCAACCCGCGGGAGCAATCAGCCCCAGCATTTT. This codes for CATSPTRGSNQPQHF.

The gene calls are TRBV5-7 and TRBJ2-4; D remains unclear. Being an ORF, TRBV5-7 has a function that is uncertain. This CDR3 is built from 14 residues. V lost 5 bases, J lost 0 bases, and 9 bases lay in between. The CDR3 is CASRRWLAKNIQYF. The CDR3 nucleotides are TGTGCCAGCAGACGGTGGCTAGCCAAAAACATTCAGTACTTC.